A selection of T cell receptor beta chains follows, all from one sample in a study of PD-1 blockade in classical Hodgkin lymphoma. Here immunoSEQ multiplex PCR was the method, and the copy in TCRdb shows in-frame clones only, minus some. This sample yields roughly 35,000 clones, of which 88% are seen a single time; 7.7% belongs to the top ten. The specimen comprised peripheral blood mononuclear cells (PBMCs), sampled before the second cycle of nivolumab. These TCRs come from a human donor with classical Hodgkin lymphoma. Both conserved end residues are part of each CDR3. D genes are given only for firm matches. Expanded clones get a size class; other rows say once, few or many, or leave the size out.

clone size	V gene	J gene	D gene	CDR3 length	CDR3 DNA	CDR3 protein
NA	TRBV10-3	TRBJ2-3	TRBD1	16	TGTGCCATCAGCCTTAACGCAGGGGGAAAAGCAGATACGCAGTATTTT	CAISLNAGGKADTQYF
once	TRBV19	TRBJ2-7	NA	13	TGTGCCAGTAGTATAGACCTGTCCTCCGAGCAGTACTTC	CASSIDLSSEQYF
NA	TRBV10-2	TRBJ2-7	NA	14	TGCGCCAGCAGTGAGGAACACCCTCCCTACGAGCAGTACTTC	CASSEEHPPYEQYF
few	TRBV10-2	TRBJ2-5	NA	14	TGCGCCAGCAGTGAAGGGTTTAACCAAGAGACCCAGTACTTC	CASSEGFNQETQYF
NA	TRBV6-5	TRBJ2-7	NA	13	TGTGCCAGCAGCCCCTTAGATACAGGGATGCAGTACTTC	CASSPLDTGMQYF
NA	TRBV28	TRBJ1-2	TRBD1	14	TGTGCCAGCAGTCAGGGACAGGAGTACTATGGCTACACCTTC	CASSQGQEYYGYTF
NA	TRBV18	TRBJ1-1	NA	13	TGTGCCAGCTCACCCCCTAGTTTCACTGAAGCTTTCTTT	CASSPPSFTEAFF
NA	TRBV28	TRBJ2-7	NA	15	TGTGCCAGCAGTCTCTGGACAGGAGGAGGGTACGAGCAGTACTTC	CASSLWTGGGYEQYF
NA	TRBV6-5	TRBJ2-2	TRBD1	14	TGTGCCAGCAGTGGGGACAGGGGGTCCGGGGAGCTGTTTTTT	CASSGDRGSGELFF
NA	TRBV9	TRBJ1-2	NA	14	TGTGCCAGCAGCGCCGGACAGACTAACTATGGCTACACCTTC	CASSAGQTNYGYTF
once	TRBV5-1	TRBJ2-1	TRBD2	13	TGCGCCAGCATGGCGGGAGGGTTAGGTGAGCAGTTCTTC	CASMAGGLGEQFF
once	TRBV19	TRBJ2-1	NA	13	TGTGCCAGTATGGGGGGATTTGTCAATGAGCAGTTCTTC	CASMGGFVNEQFF
NA	TRBV10-1	TRBJ2-1	NA	13	TGCGCCAGCAGTGAGGTCCAGGGTCATGAGCAGTTCTTC	CASSEVQGHEQFF
once	TRBV5-8	TRBJ2-6	NA	13	TGTGCCAGCAGGTTCAGCGGGGCCAACGTCCTGACTTTC	CASRFSGANVLTF
NA	TRBV4-1	TRBJ1-2	NA	15	TGCGCCAGCAGCCAAGGCGGGGTTTCTAACTATGGCTACACCTTC	CASSQGGVSNYGYTF
NA	TRBV28	TRBJ1-6	NA	15	TGTGCCAGCAGTTTACCTGGGGGAGATAATTCACCCCTCCACTTT	CASSLPGGDNSPLHF
NA	TRBV5-5	TRBJ2-3	NA	15	TGTGCCAGCAGCTTGCAGCAGGGCCGGACAGATACGCAGTATTTT	CASSLQQGRTDTQYF
NA	TRBV5-1	TRBJ1-2	NA	14	TGCGCCAGCAGCTTGGTAGCGGAAGGTGGAGGCTACACCTTC	CASSLVAEGGGYTF